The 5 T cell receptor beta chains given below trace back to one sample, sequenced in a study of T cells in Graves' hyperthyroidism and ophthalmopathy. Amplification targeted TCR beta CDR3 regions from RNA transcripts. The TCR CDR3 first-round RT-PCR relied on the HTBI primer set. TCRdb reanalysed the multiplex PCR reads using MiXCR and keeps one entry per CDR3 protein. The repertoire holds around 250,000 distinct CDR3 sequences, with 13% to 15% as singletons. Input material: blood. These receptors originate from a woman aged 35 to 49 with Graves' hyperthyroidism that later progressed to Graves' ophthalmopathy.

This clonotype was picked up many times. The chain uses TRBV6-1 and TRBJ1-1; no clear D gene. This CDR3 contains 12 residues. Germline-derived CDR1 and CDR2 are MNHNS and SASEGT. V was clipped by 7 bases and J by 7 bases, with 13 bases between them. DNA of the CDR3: TGTGCCAGCACCCATTGGGAGATTGAAGCTTTCTTT. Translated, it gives CASTHWEIEAFF.

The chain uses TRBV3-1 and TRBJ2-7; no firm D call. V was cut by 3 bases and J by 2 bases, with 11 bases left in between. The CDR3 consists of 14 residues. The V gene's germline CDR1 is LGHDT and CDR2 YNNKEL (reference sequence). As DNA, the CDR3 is TGTGCCAGCAGCCAGTCTGCCCCAACCTACGAGCAGTACTTC. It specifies CASSQSAPTYEQYF.

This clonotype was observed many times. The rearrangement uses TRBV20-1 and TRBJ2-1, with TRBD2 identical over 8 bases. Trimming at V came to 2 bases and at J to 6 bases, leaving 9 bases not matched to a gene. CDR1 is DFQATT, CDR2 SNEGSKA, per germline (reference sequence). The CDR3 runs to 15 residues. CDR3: CSARPSGRVLNEQFF. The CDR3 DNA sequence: TGCAGTGCTAGACCTAGCGGGCGAGTACTCAATGAGCAGTTCTTC.

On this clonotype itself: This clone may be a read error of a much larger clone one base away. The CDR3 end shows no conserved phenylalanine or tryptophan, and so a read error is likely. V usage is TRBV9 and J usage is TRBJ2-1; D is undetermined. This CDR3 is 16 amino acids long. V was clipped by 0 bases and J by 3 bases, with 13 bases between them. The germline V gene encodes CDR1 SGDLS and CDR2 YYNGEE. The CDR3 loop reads CASSVGVSSGYNEQFL. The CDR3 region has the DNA TGTGCCAGCAGCGTAGGGGTAAGCTCCGGCTACAATGAGCAGTTCCTC.

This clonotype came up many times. The CDR3 DNA reads as TGCAGTGCCGTATCAGGACAGGGAAGCGCGGATCGCACCATATATTTT. Amino acids: CSAVSGQGSADRTIYF. The V gene is TRBV20-1, the J gene TRBJ1-3, with 8 positions matching TRBD1. The CDR3 is made up of 16 amino acids. Germline V gives CDR1 DFQATT, CDR2 SNEGSKA (reference sequence). V dropped 6 bases and J dropped 9; count of bases not matched to a gene: 19.